This entry lists 10 T cell receptor beta chains sequenced from one sample in a study of T-cell memory formation after mild COVID-19 (dated by TCRdb to the early 2020s). Library method: 5' RACE. For sequencing, an Illumina NovaSeq 6000 was employed. Clones were called with MiXCR by TCRdb after fastp trimmed the public reads at Q25, and only in-frame beta chains were retained. Every distinct CDR3 protein forms one entry, paired with its most common genes and DNA. For this sample there are 70,000 to 100,000 distinct CDR3 sequences; 13% appear just once. About 26% of the sample is held by the ten biggest clonotypes. The sequenced sample consisted of PBMCs or a T cell subset sorted from them (not recorded which). These receptors originate from an adult woman who had mild COVID-19 (a few samples of this study predate the infection). The sample titles of this study are shuffled in the database, so cell type and time point are left out; the donor was told from shared clones.

This clonotype has more than one count but fewer than ten. This sequence joins TRBV9 and TRBJ2-2; D could derive from TRBD1 or TRBD2 (5 bases each). V shed 3 bases and J shed 4 bases, with 10 bases lying between them. This CDR3 region has 14 residues. Germline CDR1 is SGDLS and CDR2 is YYNGEE. This chain's CDR3 is CASSAVGGTGELFF. In DNA form, the CDR3 reads TGTGCCAGCAGCGCAGTTGGGGGCACCGGGGAGCTGTTTTTT.

This clonotype was detected only a few times. This rearrangement joins TRBV4-3 to TRBJ2-1; 9 bases map to TRBD2. Trimming at V came to 0 bases and at J to 8 bases, leaving 11 bases not matched to a gene. Germline lookup yields CDR1 LGHNA and CDR2 YSLEER. This CDR3 contains 17 residues. Written as DNA, the CDR3 is TGCGCCAGCAGCCAAGATCTAGGACTAGCGTCTTGGCATGAGCAGTTCTTC. Encoded protein: CASSQDLGLASWHEQFF.

This sequence joins TRBV7-9 and TRBJ2-1; D unresolved. This CDR3 region has 13 residues. Germline V CDR1 and CDR2: SEHNR, FQNEAQ (reference sequence). With 5 bases removed from V and 4 bases from J, the gap between germline ends came to 9 bases. The CDR3 reads CASSPDGYNEQFF. In DNA, the CDR3 is TGTGCCAGCAGCCCGGACGGATACAATGAGCAGTTCTTC.

This clonotype has a handful of counts. The V gene is TRBV25-1, the J gene TRBJ2-7; 7 bases agree with TRBD2. This CDR3 comprises 18 residues. J gave up 6 bases and V 6 bases, and 23 bases lay outside the gene matches. From germline, CDR1 is MGHDK and CDR2 SYGVNS. This CDR3 reads CASRPQIFGIGTTGEQYF. The CDR3 DNA reads as TGTGCCAGCAGACCTCAAATTTTTGGAATCGGGACTACCGGCGAGCAGTACTTC.

This clonotype has only a few counts. The genes are TRBV27 and TRBJ2-5, with 7 bases aligning to TRBD2. Germline assignment: CDR1 MNHEY and CDR2 SMNVEV (reference sequence). The CDR3 consists of 14 residues. V shed 2 bases, J shed 4 bases, and the junction held 4 bases outside the gene matches. The CDR3 bases are TGTGCCAGCAGTTTAGGGAGGGGAAGAGAGACCCAGTACTTC. It encodes CASSLGRGRETQYF.

This clonotype was observed a handful of times. The chain is built from TRBV11-3 and TRBJ1-1; 9 bases are a match to TRBD1. The CDR3 is made up of 15 amino acids. Trimming took 1 base from V and 3 from J; bases not matched to a gene: 3. Germline V gene data show CDR1 as SGHNT and CDR2 as YENEEA. CDR3 residues: CASSLGWTGDTEAFF. The CDR3 DNA sequence: TGTGCCAGCAGCTTAGGCTGGACAGGGGACACTGAAGCTTTCTTT.

This chain links TRBV29-1 with TRBJ2-7; D possibly corresponds to TRBD1 (6 bases). The CDR3 has 14 residues. From germline, CDR1 is SQVTM and CDR2 ANQGSEA. V was cut by 2 bases and J by 3 bases, with 14 bases left in between. In DNA form, the CDR3 reads TGCAGCGTTGAATCACAGGGAAGGGTCTACGAGCAGTACTTC. This translates into CSVESQGRVYEQYF.

The chain recombines TRBV24-1 with TRBJ2-3; D unresolved. This CDR3 has 16 residues. Germline V gives CDR1 KGHDR, CDR2 SFDVKD. Deletions cut 4 bases from V and 1 base from J, with 14 bases between. CDR3 protein: CATSESGSWGTDTQYF. As DNA, the CDR3 is TGTGCCACCAGTGAGTCCGGGTCTTGGGGCACAGATACGCAGTATTTT.

This clonotype was counted ten times or more. The rearrangement joins TRBV7-6 to TRBJ2-7; no definite D call. The CDR3 has 12 amino acids. The ends were cut back, 5 bases at V and 2 bases at J, with 7 bases in the middle. In germline, CDR1 is SGHVS, CDR2 FNYEAQ. The CDR3 DNA reads TGTGCCAGCAGCGATAGAACCTACGAGCAGTACTTC. As protein: CASSDRTYEQYF.

This clonotype was seen only a few times. The chain has TRBV6-5 and TRBJ2-3, with D perhaps matching TRBD1 or TRBD2 (5 bases each). CDR3 length: 14 amino acids. Germline V lookup: CDR1 MNHEY, CDR2 SVGAGI. V was clipped by 0 bases and J by 2 bases, with 6 bases between them. CDR3 in amino acids: CASSYSGPTDTQYF. Here the CDR3 DNA reads TGTGCCAGCAGTTACTCGGGACCCACAGATACGCAGTATTTT.